These 12 T cell receptor beta chains were all obtained from the same sample, sequenced in a study of tumor-infiltrating lymphocytes in primary liver carcinoma. A constant-region primer served to make TCR beta cDNA from about 0.45 ug total RNA. Slightly modified ARM-PCR with three nested multiplex PCR rounds yielded TCR beta libraries. TRBV1-TRBV30 forward and Cbeta reverse primers drove the first two approximately 10-cycle rounds. In TCRdb, the multiplex PCR reads were re-called with MiXCR into one record per CDR3 protein. The sample comprises 300,000 to 350,000 distinct CDR3 sequences, about 65% of which are singletons, and about 6% rests with the top ten. They got blood RNA out of unsorted whole blood and also pulled out germline DNA. The sequencing input was peripheral blood. Receptors were obtained from a man in his forties with primary liver carcinoma and hepatitis B virus infection.

Comment on this clonotype: At one end, the junction sequence differs from germline, possibly due to a read error. The rearrangement uses TRBV5-1 and TRBJ1-2, with D hard to call. Germline lookup yields CDR1 SGHRS and CDR2 YFSETQ. The CDR3 spans 13 residues. DNA for the CDR3: TGCGCCAGCGGCTTGGTCAGTCCCTATGGCTACACCTTC. Translating it yields CASGLVSPYGYTF. Filled out from reference TRBV5-1 and TRBJ1-2, the complete variable domain reads KAGVTQTPRYLIKTRGQQVTLSCSPISGHRSVSWYQQTPGQGLQFLFEYFSETQRNKGNFPGRFSGRQFSNSRSEMNVSTLELGDSALYLCASGLVSPYGYTFGSGTRLTVV.

In the case of this clonotype: This may stem from a read error, because a much larger clone lies one nucleotide away. The rearrangement links TRBV4-1 to TRBJ1-2; possibly TRBD1 for D (6 bases). Germline assignment: CDR1 MGHRA and CDR2 YSYEKL. Trimming shortened V by 0 bases and J by 8 bases, and 16 bases separated the two germline ends. The CDR3 extends over 15 amino acids. CDR3 region: CASSQDGGAWDGYTF. The CDR3 region has the DNA TGCGCCAGCAGCCAAGATGGGGGGGCATGGGACGGCTACACCTTC.

As for this clonotype: Just one base apart from a much larger clone, this may be a read error. The gene calls are TRBV4-3 and TRBJ2-3, with 10 bases identical to TRBD2. Trimming cost V 0 bases and J 8 bases; bases outside gene matches: 8. The CDR3 covers 16 residues. Germline values: CDR1 LGHNA, CDR2 YSLEER. CDR3 sequence (DNA): TGCGCCAGCAGCCAAGACCTCCCGACTAGCGGGCCTACGCAGTATTTT. This codes for CASSQDLPTSGPTQYF.

V usage is TRBV4-1 and J usage is TRBJ2-3; D perhaps matches TRBD1 (6 bases). The V end lost 0 bases, the J end lost 4 bases, and 17 bases lay between the germline ends. There are 17 residues in the CDR3. From germline, CDR1 is MGHRA and CDR2 YSYEKL. The CDR3 loop is CASSQDRDTSNSDTQYF. Here the CDR3 DNA reads TGCGCCAGCAGCCAAGACCGGGACACCTCGAACTCAGATACGCAGTATTTT.

This clonotype showed up just a few times. The chain combines TRBV30 with TRBJ2-2; no firm D call. V lost 5 bases, J lost 5 bases, and 6 bases lay in between. The V gene's germline CDR1 is GTSNPN and CDR2 SVGIG (reference sequence). The CDR3 runs to 11 residues. CDR3 DNA sequence: TGTGCCTGGGGAATAACCGGGGAGCTGTTTTTT. Translated: CAWGITGELFF.

Of note for this clonotype: Sequence at one end of the junction differs from germline and may be a read error. J is TRBJ2-1 and V is TRBV11-3, with D perhaps assigned TRBD1 or TRBD2 (5 bases each). Per the germline V gene, CDR1 is SGHNT and CDR2 is YENEEA. The CDR3 contains 13 residues. CDR3 sequence: CARSLGLEGNPFF. In DNA, the CDR3 is TGTGCCCGCAGCTTAGGGTTAGAGGGGAATCCGTTCTTC. The entire variable domain, with the rest obtained from reference TRBV11-3 and TRBJ2-1, is as follows: EAGVVQSPRYKIIEKKQPVAFWCNPISGHNTLYWYLQNLGQGPELLIRYENEEAVDDSQLPKDRFSAERLKGVDSTLKIQPAELGDSAVYLCARSLGLEGNPFFGPGTRLTVL.

Regarding this clonotype: A read error may produce the germline difference seen at one junction end. The chain combines TRBV11-2 with TRBJ1-1; a weak D match, TRBD1 (5 bases). The germline CDR1 and CDR2 sequences are SGHAT and FQNNGV. There are 14 residues in the CDR3. DNA of the CDR3: TGTGCCCGCAGCTTAGAGTCCAGGGTTGGCGAAGCCTTCTTT. It is translated as CARSLESRVGEAFF.

This clonotype was recorded once. The CDR3 ends on some other residue instead of the conserved phenylalanine or tryptophan, so this is likely a read error. The chain combines TRBV11-2 with TRBJ2-2; possibly TRBD2 for D (5 bases). There are 15 residues in the CDR3. Per the germline V gene, CDR1 is SGHAT and CDR2 is FQNNGV. CDR3 protein: CASSWVQTNTAELFL. DNA for the CDR3: TGTGCCAGCAGCTGGGTACAGACTAACACCGCGGAGCTGTTTCTT.

On this clonotype: With a much larger clone just one base away, this may be a read error. This sequence joins TRBV7-9 and TRBJ2-1; no firm D call. Germline loops: CDR1 SEHNR, CDR2 FQNEAQ (reference sequence). The CDR3 has 13 amino acids. The DNA for the CDR3 is TGTGCCAGCAGCTTATCCGTTAACTATGAGCGGTTCTTC. Residues: CASSLSVNYERFF.

Concerning this clonotype: The junction departs from the called germline gene at one end, perhaps through a read error. The chain is built from TRBV11-2 and TRBJ2-3; 8 nucleotides match TRBD2. The CDR3 is 17 amino acids. Germline CDR1 is SGHAT and CDR2 is FQNNGV. This CDR3 reads CASSLPRRAGVGDTQYF. CDR3 in DNA: TGTGCCAGCAGCTTACCCAGACGAGCGGGAGTAGGAGATACCCAGTATTTT.

This rearrangement joins TRBV7-8 to TRBJ2-2, with D possibly TRBD2 on 6 matching bases. The CDR3 has 16 residues. Germline CDR1 SGHVS, CDR2 FQNEAQ. V was trimmed by 3 bases and J by 3 bases, leaving 14 bases between them. In DNA, the CDR3 is TGTGCCAGCAGCTTCCTAACTAGCAGGGACACCGGGGAGCTGTTTTTT. It translates to CASSFLTSRDTGELFF.

Turning to this clonotype: Just one base apart from a much larger clone, this may be a read error. The gene calls are TRBV6-2 or TRBV6-3 and TRBJ1-1; perhaps TRBD1 as D (5 bases). Germline V lookup: CDR1 MNHEY, CDR2 SVGEGT. The CDR3 consists of 14 residues. This chain's CDR3 is CANSSQFGGTEAFF. The CDR3 DNA sequence: TGTGCCAACAGTAGCCAGTTCGGGGGCACTGAAGCTTTCTTT.